The rows below give T cell receptor beta chains drawn from one sample of a study of monozygotic twins with inflammatory bowel disease. Reprocessing the 5' RACE reads, TCRdb reports a single entry for every CDR3 protein and omits DNA. This table lists around 140,000 distinct CDR3 sequences. The sequenced sample was blood. The receptors stem from a human donor with ulcerative colitis or Crohn's disease, or a healthy co-twin of an affected twin (not recorded which). Each CDR3 is given with its conserved first and last residue. The order of the fields is V gene, J gene, CDR3 protein.

>TRBV27|TRBJ1-6
CASSLTPNSPLHF
>TRBV10-3|TRBJ2-5
CAISWTGDETQYF
>TRBV12-3/TRBV12-4|TRBJ1-4
CASSLPRRTTNEKLFF
>TRBV6-6|TRBJ2-1
CASSSRGTVNEQFF
>TRBV28|TRBJ2-5
CASTPTGGRETQYF
>TRBV5-5|TRBJ2-1
CASSSNLANNEQFF
>TRBV5-1|TRBJ2-1
CASSLGGAGGALEQFF
>TRBV5-1|TRBJ1-6
CASSLARALGDSPLHF
>TRBV5-1|TRBJ2-3
CASSLDSPTSGRTDTQYF
>TRBV9|TRBJ2-1
CASSVVTGEGNEQFF
>TRBV29-1|TRBJ2-1
CSVYGTGGFNEQFF
>TRBV6-1|TRBJ2-1
CASSDERGVNYNEQFF
>TRBV10-3|TRBJ2-7
CAIATSGSYEQYF
>TRBV12-3/TRBV12-4|TRBJ1-5
CASSLVGTGQPQHF
>TRBV20-1|TRBJ2-1
CSARLLGSYNEQFF
>TRBV10-2|TRBJ2-7
CASSDLTGASYEQYF
>TRBV7-9|TRBJ1-4
CASSLEGQRNEKLFF
>TRBV24-1|TRBJ2-1
CATSPTYSYNEQFF
>TRBV18|TRBJ2-2
CASSPLGRPNTGELFF
>TRBV7-2|TRBJ2-7
CASSLFSYEQYF
>TRBV5-1|TRBJ2-5
CASSLESTPQETQYF
>TRBV7-9|TRBJ2-1
CASSLAGAGEAYNEQFF
>TRBV19|TRBJ2-1
CAIDRGTGVYNEQFF
>TRBV5-1|TRBJ2-1
CASSWTSHLIRGVYNEQFF
>TRBV20-1|TRBJ1-2
CSARDLRGGDNYGYTF
>TRBV12-3/TRBV12-4|TRBJ1-1
CASGRGLDGNTEAFF
>TRBV2|TRBJ2-2
CASRWTGGETGELFF
>TRBV6-5|TRBJ2-7
CASSLGLAATYEQYF